The entry below describes one TCR beta chain. Its target is not known. V lost 6 bases, J lost 3 bases, and 8 bases stayed unmatched. CDR3 length equals 17 residues. The germline CDR1 and CDR2 sequences are MNHEY and SMNVEV (reference sequence). The data stem from a study of vaccination effects on CD4 cells after COVID-19. Sequencing followed a ViraFEST assay step that expanded antigen-specific CD4+ T cells with viral peptide pools. Culture lasted about nine days before CD4+ T cell isolation. Subjects were given two BNT162b2 or mRNA-1273 vaccine doses. Having tested negative for nucleocapsid antibodies, the vaccine recipients showed no prior SARS-CoV-2 infection. Measured with immunoSEQ multiplex PCR; TCRdb has only the in-frame clones, and not every one. The table includes tens of thousands of clones, roughly 67% detected once.

The V gene is TRBV27, the J gene TRBJ2-2; TRBD2 matches 12 bases. This clonotype was obtained from a human donor who received a COVID-19 vaccine. This specimen was CD4+ T cells from PBMCs cultured with SARS-CoV-2 spike peptides, taken after COVID-19 vaccination. DNA of the CDR3: TGTGCCAGCAGCCATCCAACTAGCGGGGGGTACACCGGGGAGCTGTTTTTT. This translates into CASSHPTSGGYTGELFF.